These 8 T cell receptor beta chains were all obtained from the same sample, sequenced in a study of CD8+ T cells in alopecia areata. As the sequencing template, cDNA was produced by extracting RNA and reverse transcribing it. Only in-frame clones appear in the TCRdb table, and some are missing; sequencing was by immunoSEQ multiplex PCR. This table holds about 100,000 clones, roughly 84% found once. The sample's treatment: oral pan-JAK inhibitor, 5-10 mg twice daily. Material: CD8+ T cells sorted from blood, obtained at week 24, from a patient treated with tofacitinib. The receptor source for this set is a human donor with alopecia areata.

DNA for the CDR3: TGTGCCAGCCGCAGAGGAAACACCGGGGAGCTGTTTTTT. Translating it yields CASRRGNTGELFF. V is TRBV27 and J is TRBJ2-2, with D uncertain. The CDR3 has 13 residues. Looked up from germline, CDR1 is MNHEY and CDR2 is SMNVEV (reference sequence). Deletions cut 8 bases from V and 2 bases from J, with 9 bases between.

The chain recombines TRBV6-5 with TRBJ2-1; D call uncertain. This CDR3 comprises 12 residues. With 2 bases removed from V and 7 bases from J, the gap between germline ends came to 6 bases. Germline V gene lookup returns CDR1 MNHEY and CDR2 SVGAGI. The CDR3 region is CASSYDGNEQFF. In DNA, the CDR3 is TGTGCCAGCAGTTACGATGGGAATGAGCAGTTCTTC.

V usage is TRBV7-8 and J usage is TRBJ2-7, with a tentative D call TRBD2 (5 bases). Looked up from germline, CDR1 is SGHVS and CDR2 is FQNEAQ. The V and J ends lost 0 bases and 0 bases respectively, with 18 bases between them. CDR3 length: 18 amino acids. The DNA of the CDR3 is TGTGCCAGCAGCTTAGCCAACGAACTAGGCTTCGCCTCCTACGAGCAGTACTTC. This gives the protein CASSLANELGFASYEQYF.

This chain joins TRBV7-6 and TRBJ2-2; TRBD2 is a possible D gene (6 bases). The V and J ends lost 0 bases and 7 bases respectively, with 15 bases between them. Germline CDR1 is SGHVS and CDR2 is FNYEAQ. CDR3 length: 16 amino acids. The CDR3 DNA is TGTGCCAGCAGCTTAGCGCTTGGCGGGGAGTACGGGGAGCTGTTTTTT. Protein: CASSLALGGEYGELFF.

This clone has a single count. This rearrangement joins TRBV29-1 to TRBJ2-7, with 8 bases matching TRBD1. CDR3 length equals 13 residues. The trim removed 6 bases at V and 1 base at J, leaving 5 bases unmatched. Germline CDR1 and CDR2: SQVTM and ANQGSEA. CDR3 coding DNA: TGCAGCGTGGGGGACAGGTTATCCTACGAGCAGTACTTC. Its translation is CSVGDRLSYEQYF.

This chain connects TRBV6-1 to TRBJ2-7, with D possibly matching TRBD1 (5 bases). Germline loops: CDR1 MNHNS, CDR2 SASEGT. Trimming pared 2 bases from V and 6 bases from J, leaving 11 bases between. This CDR3 comprises 13 residues. CDR3 protein: CASSEFSGIEQYF. The CDR3 region has the DNA TGTGCCAGCAGTGAATTCTCAGGGATCGAGCAGTACTTC.

The chain uses TRBV7-2 and TRBJ2-3, with D unresolved. The CDR3 sequence is 18 residues long. From germline, CDR1 is SGHTA and CDR2 FQGNSA. V was cut by 6 bases and J by 2 bases, with 24 bases left in between. This chain's CDR3 is CASSRSVGMEGNTDTQYF. The DNA for the CDR3 is TGTGCCAGCAGTCGCTCCGTGGGGATGGAAGGCAACACAGATACGCAGTATTTT.

V usage is TRBV18 and J usage is TRBJ2-3; the match to TRBD2 covers 9 bases. In germline, CDR1 is KGHSH, CDR2 LQKENI. Losses at the gene ends were 3 bases for V and 2 bases for J; bases not matched to a gene: 9. The length of the CDR3 is 17 residues. The CDR3 nucleotides are TGTGCCAGCTCACCTACATCTAGCGGGGAGTTCACAGATACGCAGTATTTT. It specifies CASSPTSSGEFTDTQYF.